The 22 T cell receptor beta chains below come from one sample, sequenced in a study of CD8 T cells in ankylosing spondylitis (dated by TCRdb to about 2017). Preparation of the library involved 5' RACE. The sequencer listed for this sample is Illumina HiSeq 2500. Using fastp trimming at Q25 and MiXCR clonotype assembly, TCRdb reanalyzed the public sequencing data and kept in-frame beta chains. Every CDR3 protein is listed once, alongside the most common genes and DNA of its rows. The sample table lists 300,000 to 350,000 distinct CDR3 sequences, around 20% of them with a count of one. The top ten hold 3.5% to 4.5% of the sample. The source material was blood, either unsorted or a sorted T cell fraction (not recorded which). Receptor source: a female donor with ankylosing spondylitis or in good health (not recorded which).

This clonotype was picked up a small number of times. The chain joins TRBV5-1 to TRBJ2-3, with a tentative D call TRBD1 (6 bases). The V end lost 0 bases, the J end lost 3 bases, and 14 bases lay between the germline ends. This CDR3 contains 16 residues. Germline CDR1 and CDR2: SGHRS and YFSETQ. The CDR3 here is CASSLVTGTGTDTQYF. For the CDR3, the DNA is TGCGCCAGCAGCTTGGTTACAGGGACGGGGACAGATACGCAGTATTTT. The variable domain in full, completed from reference TRBV5-1 and TRBJ2-3, reads KAGVTQTPRYLIKTRGQQVTLSCSPISGHRSVSWYQQTPGQGLQFLFEYFSETQRNKGNFPGRFSGRQFSNSRSEMNVSTLELGDSALYLCASSLVTGTGTDTQYFGPGTRLTVL.

This clonotype was seen many times. The genes are TRBV12-3 or TRBV12-4 and TRBJ2-7, with TRBD2 matching over 12 bases. CDR3 length equals 15 residues. Trimming at V came to 3 bases and at J to 5 bases, leaving 5 bases not matched to a gene. The CDR3 is CASSFGLAGGDEQYF. The CDR3 DNA is TGTGCCAGCAGTTTCGGCCTAGCGGGAGGGGACGAGCAGTACTTC.

V is TRBV6-1 and J is TRBJ1-5; no definite D call. V lost 5 bases to trimming and J lost 6 bases, with 14 bases between them. Germline V gives CDR1 MNHNS, CDR2 SASEGT. The CDR3 covers 14 residues. CDR3 DNA: TGTGCCAGCAGTACCCGGGCCCAGGCTCAGCCCCAGCATTTT. This sequence encodes CASSTRAQAQPQHF.

A few counts support this clonotype. The CDR3 loop reads CASSAGERNYGYTF. In DNA, the CDR3 is TGCGCCAGCAGCGCCGGAGAGAGGAACTATGGCTACACCTTC. The chain has TRBV5-1 and TRBJ1-2; D is uncertain. V gave up 4 bases and J gave up 2 bases, with 12 bases separating them. There are 14 residues in the CDR3. Germline V CDR1 and CDR2: SGHRS, YFSETQ.

The sample holds a few counts of this clonotype. The chain recombines TRBV20-1 with TRBJ2-5; 11 positions agree with TRBD2. This CDR3 region has 14 residues. Germline trimming cut 1 base from V and 5 bases from J; bases unmatched to any gene: 3. In germline, CDR1 is DFQATT, CDR2 SNEGSKA (reference sequence). The CDR3 is CSARVLAGGETQYF. The CDR3 region has the DNA TGCAGTGCTAGAGTATTAGCGGGAGGGGAGACCCAGTACTTC.

This clonotype has only a few counts. The V and J genes are TRBV14 and TRBJ1-5; TRBD1 matches 11 bases. Germline CDR1 reads SGHDN; CDR2 reads FVKESK. The CDR3 extends over 20 amino acids. V was clipped by 4 bases and J by 1 base; unmatched bases: 15. As DNA, the CDR3 is TGTGCCAGCAGCCCAGTCAGGACAGGGGGCTTGTCTCGGAGCAATCAGCCCCAGCATTTT. Protein sequence: CASSPVRTGGLSRSNQPQHF.

In this sample, this clonotype turned up many times. CDR3 DNA sequence: TGTGCCAGTCGACAGGGGTGGCAGTACAATGAGCAGTTCTTC. This encodes CASRQGWQYNEQFF. The genes are TRBV10-3 and TRBJ2-1, with 8 positions matching TRBD1. Germline-derived CDR1 and CDR2 are ENHRY and SYGVKD. This CDR3 has 14 amino acids. V lost 10 bases and J lost 4; bases outside the gene matches: 9.

This clonotype was counted many times. This chain joins TRBV20-1 and TRBJ2-5; D is unresolved. Trimming removed 2 bases at V and 5 bases at J, with 18 bases between. The CDR3 extends over 15 amino acids. From germline, CDR1 is DFQATT and CDR2 SNEGSKA (reference sequence). The CDR3, as DNA: TGCAGTGCTAGACCGGACCTCCTCCCTGGGGAGACCCAGTACTTC. Translated: CSARPDLLPGETQYF.

This clonotype was counted many times. The chain uses TRBV12-3 or TRBV12-4 and TRBJ1-5; 9 bases map to TRBD1. The ends lost 7 bases at V and 7 bases at J; junction bases unmatched: 11. This CDR3 has 15 amino acids. The CDR3 region has the DNA TGTGCCAGCACCACCAACAGGGGGCTCGACCAGCCCCAGCATTTT. Residues: CASTTNRGLDQPQHF.

In nucleotides, the CDR3 is TGTGCCACCAGCAGAGATCGGGGAACTAATGAAAAACTGTTTTTT. This sequence encodes CATSRDRGTNEKLFF. The chain employs TRBV15 and TRBJ1-4, with D hard to call. The V and J ends lost 0 bases and 1 base respectively, with 6 bases between them. CDR3 length equals 15 residues. Germline V gene sequence: CDR1 LNHNV, CDR2 YYDKDF (reference sequence).

The sample holds a few counts of this clonotype. The chain uses TRBV7-2 and TRBJ2-3; D tentatively fits TRBD1 or TRBD2 (6 bases each). Trimming took 5 bases from V and 2 from J, leaving 14 bases between them. CDR1 is SGHTA, CDR2 FQGNSA, per germline. This CDR3 region has 15 residues. The CDR3, as DNA: TGTGCCAGCAGCGTCAGGGGAGGCCCCACAGATACGCAGTATTTT. Translating gives CASSVRGGPTDTQYF.

This chain links TRBV5-4 with TRBJ2-2; 8 positions agree with TRBD2. Losses at the gene ends were 4 bases for V and 0 bases for J; bases not matched to a gene: 5. The CDR3 loop spans 16 amino acids. CDR1 SGHNT and CDR2 YYREEE come from the germline V gene (reference sequence). The CDR3 is CASSPVAGTNTGELFF. CDR3 nucleotides: TGTGCCAGCAGCCCGGTAGCGGGAACGAACACCGGGGAGCTGTTTTTT.

V usage is TRBV7-2 and J usage is TRBJ2-7; D gene uncertain. This CDR3 is built from 13 residues. With 5 bases removed from V and 3 bases from J, the gap between germline ends came to 11 bases. Germline-derived CDR1 and CDR2 are SGHTA and FQGNSA. In nucleotides, the CDR3 is TGTGCCAGCAGCCCCGGCTGGGGCTACGAGCAGTACTTC. It translates to CASSPGWGYEQYF. The entire variable domain, with the rest obtained from reference TRBV7-2 and TRBJ2-7, is as follows: GAGVSQSPSNKVTEKGKDVELRCDPISGHTALYWYRQSLGQGLEFLIYFQGNSAPDKSGLPSDRFSAERTGGSVSTLTIQRTQQEDSAVYLCASSPGWGYEQYFGPGTRLTVT.

This sequence joins TRBV28 and TRBJ2-3; 8 bases are shared with TRBD2. With 1 base clipped from V and 0 bases from J, the junction kept 6 bases outside the gene matches. CDR3 length: 17 residues. In germline, CDR1 is MDHEN, CDR2 SYDVKM. The CDR3 spells CASSLSGGPASTDTQYF. CDR3 nucleotides: TGTGCCAGCAGTTTATCGGGAGGGCCTGCTAGCACAGATACGCAGTATTTT.

V usage is TRBV27 and J usage is TRBJ1-5, with 8 bases fitting TRBD1. The V segment lost 3 bases and the J segment 3 bases; nucleotides outside the gene matches: 10. The germline CDR1 and CDR2 sequences are MNHEY and SMNVEV (reference sequence). The CDR3 spans 17 residues. DNA for the CDR3: TGTGCCAGCAGTTTGACAGGGGCCCTAGGAATCAATCAGCCCCAGCATTTT. Residues: CASSLTGALGINQPQHF.

This clonotype was counted ten times or more. The rearrangement links TRBV20-1 to TRBJ2-2, with D perhaps TRBD2 (6 bases). V dropped 6 bases and J dropped 4 bases, with 15 bases sitting between them. The CDR3 runs 14 residues. Germline CDR1 DFQATT, CDR2 SNEGSKA (reference sequence). The CDR3 DNA is TGCAGTGCCGAGCGGAGGGTGGGCACCGGGGAGCTGTTTTTT. Its protein is CSAERRVGTGELFF.

This chain uses TRBV20-1 with TRBJ2-3; the match to TRBD2 covers 8 bases. V was clipped by 6 bases and J by 6 bases; unmatched bases: 11. From germline, CDR1 is DFQATT and CDR2 SNEGSKA (reference sequence). The CDR3 has 14 residues. The CDR3 nucleotides are TGCAGTGCCAAACGAGCGGGAGTAGCCGATACGCAGTATTTT. The encoded protein is CSAKRAGVADTQYF.

This clonotype was seen more than once but under ten times. The rearrangement uses TRBV28 and TRBJ1-5, with D unclear. Deletions cut 3 bases from V and 6 bases from J, with 15 bases between. The CDR3 is 15 amino acids. The germline CDR1 and CDR2 sequences are MDHEN and SYDVKM. CDR3 sequence reads: CASSLYSLGSQPQHF. The CDR3 DNA reads as TGTGCCAGCAGTTTGTACAGCCTAGGGAGTCAGCCCCAGCATTTT.

Only a few counts were recorded for this clonotype. The V gene is TRBV6-1, the J gene TRBJ1-2; D call uncertain. V shed 6 bases and J shed 7 bases, with 15 bases lying between them. CDR1 and CDR2 (germline): MNHNS, SASEGT. The CDR3 has 13 residues. The CDR3 here is CASSRGRDGGYTF. The CDR3 bases are TGTGCCAGCAGCCGAGGACGGGATGGTGGCTACACCTTC.

This clonotype was counted between two and nine times. The chain carries TRBV5-1 and TRBJ2-2; 10 nucleotides align to TRBD1. Germline-derived CDR1 and CDR2 are SGHRS and YFSETQ. The CDR3 has 15 amino acids. J gave up 1 base and V 4 bases, and 1 base lay outside the gene matches. The CDR3, as DNA: TGCGCCAGCAGCCGGACAGGGGGGAACACCGGGGAGCTGTTTTTT. This sequence encodes CASSRTGGNTGELFF. Based on the CDR3 plus reference TRBV5-1 and TRBJ2-2, the full variable domain is KAGVTQTPRYLIKTRGQQVTLSCSPISGHRSVSWYQQTPGQGLQFLFEYFSETQRNKGNFPGRFSGRQFSNSRSEMNVSTLELGDSALYLCASSRTGGNTGELFFGEGSRLTVL.

This clonotype came up a few times. The chain joins TRBV12-3 or TRBV12-4 to TRBJ2-1; 8 bases are shared with TRBD1. The CDR3 spans 14 residues. V was pared by 4 bases and J by 4 bases, with 3 bases of the junction left unmatched. The CDR3 bases are TGTGCCAGCAGTTCGGACAGGGCTTACAATGAGCAGTTCTTC. It codes for CASSSDRAYNEQFF.

This clonotype has just a few counts. V and J are TRBV20-1 and TRBJ1-5; 7 nucleotides match TRBD1. There are 14 residues in the CDR3. The ends lost 6 bases at V and 6 bases at J; junction bases unmatched: 11. Germline V gene lookup returns CDR1 DFQATT and CDR2 SNEGSKA (reference sequence). CDR3 residues: CSAASTGPGQPQHF. CDR3 in DNA: TGCAGTGCCGCCTCGACAGGGCCGGGTCAGCCCCAGCATTTT.